This T cell receptor beta chain comes out of a study of shared clonotypes between healthy human individuals. A CD45RA-negative memory subset and a CD45RA+ naive subset were separated from the CD4+ cells. About this clone itself: Antigen unknown.

Study-wide points: Sorted-subset sequencing was shown by rarefaction to be incomplete despite large depth. When compared with the clonotypes that were shared by all four sorted-subset donors, the non-shared clonotypes turned out to have lower generation probabilities. Sequencing depth was expected to affect clonotype sharing among donors.

The V gene end was trimmed by 4 bases and the J gene end by 5 bases; junction bases not matched to a gene: 4. The length of the CDR3 is 13 residues. Per germline, CDR1 KGHSH and CDR2 LQKENI. Sequencing was performed with immunoSEQ multiplex PCR; in TCRdb, only in-frame clones are kept and a portion is missing. The data show roughly 2.2 million clones, less than 95% seen once. The material sequenced was naive CD4+ T cells from PBMCs. Subset defined: CD45RA+ positively selected. The chain is built from TRBV18 and TRBJ1-1; 7 nucleotides match TRBD1. The TCR comes from a man aged 18 to 29 in good health. Some clones in this sample may be carry-over from other donors' samples. The CDR3 spells CASSQDRPTEAFF. Here the CDR3 DNA reads TGTGCCAGCTCACAGGACAGGCCGACTGAAGCTTTCTTT. Complete variable domain (other parts from reference TRBV18 and TRBJ1-1): NAGVMQNPRHLVRRRGQEARLRCSPMKGHSHVYWYRQLPEEGLKFMVYLQKENIIDESGMPKERFSAEFPKEGPSILRIQQVVRGDSAAYFCASSQDRPTEAFFGQGTRLTVV.